The 3 T cell receptor beta chains below were found in one sample sequenced in a study of PD-1 blockade in classical Hodgkin lymphoma. Here immunoSEQ multiplex PCR was the method, and the copy in TCRdb shows in-frame clones only, minus some. The table records some 100,000 clones, around 89% of them present only once. Every single patient, without exception, relapsed after autologous stem cell transplantation, and brentuximab vedotin exposure varied. The input for sequencing was peripheral blood mononuclear cells (PBMCs), taken before the second cycle of nivolumab. These receptors were obtained from a human donor with classical Hodgkin lymphoma.

This chain links TRBV12-5 with TRBJ1-5; TRBD1 aligns across 8 bases. The CDR3 totals 16 residues. CDR1 and CDR2 (germline): LGHNT, FRNRAP. V was pared by 1 base and J by 4 bases, with 6 bases of the junction left unmatched. Here the CDR3 DNA reads TGTGCTAGTGGTTTGGAGACAGGGGAATCAAATCAGCCCCAGCATTTT. It codes for CASGLETGESNQPQHF.

The chain has TRBV2 and TRBJ1-1; no clear D. Germline V gives CDR1 SNHLY, CDR2 FYNNEI. Trimming removed 3 bases from V and 1 base from J, with 9 bases in between. This CDR3 comprises 14 residues. The CDR3 nucleotides read TGTGCCAGCAGTGAGGTGACGACGAACACTGAAGCTTTCTTT. It encodes CASSEVTTNTEAFF.

J is TRBJ1-6 and V is TRBV9, with 7 bases that match TRBD1. V shed 3 bases, J shed 7 bases, and the junction held 16 bases outside the gene matches. The CDR3 is 18 amino acids. Germline lookup yields CDR1 SGDLS and CDR2 YYNGEE. In nucleotides, the CDR3 is TGTGCCAGCAGCGCGCCCCTGCCCGCGGACAGGTACAATTCACCCCTCCACTTT. Its protein product is CASSAPLPADRYNSPLHF.